The rows below give T cell receptor beta chains drawn from one sample of a study of T cells after posttransplantation cyclophosphamide. TCRdb's table, derived via immunoSEQ multiplex PCR, lists solely in-frame clones and lacks some. The table lists 9,000 to 9,500 clones, roughly 98% of them singletons. The specimen was naive CD8+ T cells sorted from PBMCs. The source of these receptors is a man aged 45-65 years in good health, CMV-negative, and a related stem cell transplant donor. The CDR3 runs from the conserved cysteine through the conserved F or W. Fields, in order: clone size, V gene, D gene, J gene, CDR3 DNA, CDR3 protein. The D gene is left open where the match is weak. Clone sizes are given selectively: once, few, many, or a class where the clone is expanded.

clone size: NA; V gene: TRBV5-1; D gene: NA; J gene: TRBJ1-4; CDR3 DNA: TGCGCCAGCAGCGAATACGGGGCAACTAATGAAAAACTGTTTTTT; CDR3 protein: CASSEYGATNEKLFF
clone size: once; V gene: TRBV6-5; D gene: NA; J gene: TRBJ2-1; CDR3 DNA: TGTGCCAGCAGTCCCGGCAATGAGCAGTTCTTC; CDR3 protein: CASSPGNEQFF
clone size: NA; V gene: TRBV4-3; D gene: TRBD1; J gene: TRBJ1-2; CDR3 DNA: TGCGCCAGCAGCCCACTACAGGGGGCGCAGGACTATGGCTACACCTTC; CDR3 protein: CASSPLQGAQDYGYTF
clone size: NA; V gene: TRBV6-1; D gene: TRBD1; J gene: TRBJ1-1; CDR3 DNA: TGTGCCAGCAGTGAAATACTCGGGACAGGGGGAGGAACGACTGAAGCTTTCTTT; CDR3 protein: CASSEILGTGGGTTEAFF
clone size: NA; V gene: TRBV9; D gene: TRBD2; J gene: TRBJ2-7; CDR3 DNA: TGTGCCAGCAGCACTACTAGCGGGAGCTACGAGCAGTACTTC; CDR3 protein: CASSTTSGSYEQYF
clone size: NA; V gene: TRBV2; D gene: NA; J gene: TRBJ1-1; CDR3 DNA: TGTGCCAGCAGTGAAAGGGGCGGTCTGAACACTGAAGCTTTCTTT; CDR3 protein: CASSERGGLNTEAFF
clone size: NA; V gene: TRBV7-9; D gene: NA; J gene: TRBJ2-1; CDR3 DNA: TGTGCCAGCAGCTTATCCCAGGGATCCTACAATGAGCAGTTCTTC; CDR3 protein: CASSLSQGSYNEQFF
clone size: NA; V gene: TRBV19; D gene: NA; J gene: TRBJ2-1; CDR3 DNA: TGTGCCAGTAGTATAAAGCGGAGAACGGGCAATGAGCAGTTCTTC; CDR3 protein: CASSIKRRTGNEQFF
clone size: NA; V gene: TRBV5-5; D gene: NA; J gene: TRBJ2-5; CDR3 DNA: TGTGCCAGCAGCTTGGTAACAGGGCTTGAGGAGACCCAGTACTTC; CDR3 protein: CASSLVTGLEETQYF
clone size: NA; V gene: TRBV19; D gene: NA; J gene: TRBJ1-1; CDR3 DNA: TGTGCCAGTAGTATAGACCCAGGATTGAACACTGAAGCTTTCTTT; CDR3 protein: CASSIDPGLNTEAFF
clone size: NA; V gene: TRBV29-1; D gene: TRBD1; J gene: TRBJ1-2; CDR3 DNA: TGCAGCGTTGAGAAGGACAGGATATCCTATGGCTACACCTTC; CDR3 protein: CSVEKDRISYGYTF
clone size: NA; V gene: TRBV19; D gene: TRBD1; J gene: TRBJ1-3; CDR3 DNA: TGTGCCAGTAGTTTGATGGACAGGGCTGGAAACACCATATATTTT; CDR3 protein: CASSLMDRAGNTIYF
clone size: NA; V gene: TRBV9; D gene: NA; J gene: TRBJ1-2; CDR3 DNA: TGTGCCAGCAGCGTAGGAGGAGGGGACTATGGCTACACCTTC; CDR3 protein: CASSVGGGDYGYTF
clone size: NA; V gene: TRBV7-9; D gene: NA; J gene: TRBJ2-3; CDR3 DNA: TGTGCCAGCAGCCCGGAGGGAGGAGATACGCAGTATTTT; CDR3 protein: CASSPEGGDTQYF
clone size: NA; V gene: TRBV2; D gene: NA; J gene: TRBJ2-7; CDR3 DNA: TGTGCCAGCAACTATGGAGCGACTATGTACGAGCAGTACTTC; CDR3 protein: CASNYGATMYEQYF
clone size: NA; V gene: TRBV27; D gene: NA; J gene: TRBJ2-2; CDR3 DNA: TGTGCCAGCAGTTTGGGCAGGTTGAACACCGGGGAGCTGTTTTTT; CDR3 protein: CASSLGRLNTGELFF
clone size: once; V gene: TRBV6-1; D gene: NA; J gene: TRBJ1-3; CDR3 DNA: TGTGCCAGCAGTGAACCAGGCCGGGGGGACGACTCGTATTTGATTGGAAACACCATATATTTT; CDR3 protein: CASSEPGRGDDSYLIGNTIYF
clone size: once; V gene: TRBV29-1; D gene: TRBD2; J gene: TRBJ2-3; CDR3 DNA: TGCAGCGTTGAGCGGGGGGGGCCAGATACGCAGTATTTT; CDR3 protein: CSVERGGPDTQYF
clone size: NA; V gene: TRBV19; D gene: NA; J gene: TRBJ2-7; CDR3 DNA: TGTGCCAGTAGTATCTCTCAGGGGTTGGTGAACGAGCAGTACTTC; CDR3 protein: CASSISQGLVNEQYF
clone size: NA; V gene: TRBV7-3; D gene: NA; J gene: TRBJ2-3; CDR3 DNA: TGTGCCAGCAGCCTGGACGGGAGACTGACAGATACGCAGTATTTT; CDR3 protein: CASSLDGRLTDTQYF
clone size: NA; V gene: TRBV7-2; D gene: NA; J gene: TRBJ2-2; CDR3 DNA: TGTGCCAGCAGCTCCCCTCGGGAGCTAGGCACCGGGGAGCTGTTTTTT; CDR3 protein: CASSSPRELGTGELFF
clone size: NA; V gene: TRBV6-5; D gene: TRBD2; J gene: TRBJ2-5; CDR3 DNA: TGTGCCAGCTCTAGCGGGGGCCGGCAAGAGACCCAGTACTTC; CDR3 protein: CASSSGGRQETQYF
clone size: NA; V gene: TRBV27; D gene: TRBD2; J gene: TRBJ2-1; CDR3 DNA: TGTGCCAGCAGTGGTCGGCTAGCGGGGCTCGAGCAGTTCTTC; CDR3 protein: CASSGRLAGLEQFF
clone size: NA; V gene: TRBV25-1; D gene: NA; J gene: TRBJ1-2; CDR3 DNA: TGTGCCAGCATTCGGATACAGGGAAGATATGGCTACACCTTC; CDR3 protein: CASIRIQGRYGYTF
clone size: NA; V gene: TRBV19; D gene: TRBD1; J gene: TRBJ1-2; CDR3 DNA: TGTGCCAGTAAACGCGACAGGGGGGATTATGGCTACACCTTC; CDR3 protein: CASKRDRGDYGYTF
clone size: NA; V gene: TRBV5-6; D gene: TRBD2; J gene: TRBJ2-1; CDR3 DNA: TGTGCCAGCAGCATCGGACTAGCGGGAGGGCCGTATGAGCAGTTCTTC; CDR3 protein: CASSIGLAGGPYEQFF
clone size: NA; V gene: TRBV9; D gene: NA; J gene: TRBJ2-2; CDR3 DNA: TGTGCCAGCAGCGGCGGCACCGGGGAGCTGTTTTTT; CDR3 protein: CASSGGTGELFF
clone size: NA; V gene: TRBV4-3; D gene: TRBD1; J gene: TRBJ1-2; CDR3 DNA: TGCGCCAGCAGCCAATTGGGACAGGGGTATGGCTACACCTTC; CDR3 protein: CASSQLGQGYGYTF
clone size: NA; V gene: TRBV6-5; D gene: TRBD2; J gene: TRBJ2-7; CDR3 DNA: TGTGCCAGCAGTCGGGGGGTCCTTGGGACCTACGAGCAGTACTTC; CDR3 protein: CASSRGVLGTYEQYF
clone size: NA; V gene: TRBV19; D gene: TRBD1; J gene: TRBJ1-2; CDR3 DNA: TGTGCCAGTAGTATTTCGCGGGACAGCTATTTCTATGGCTACACCTTC; CDR3 protein: CASSISRDSYFYGYTF
clone size: NA; V gene: TRBV7-8; D gene: NA; J gene: TRBJ1-5; CDR3 DNA: TGTGCCAGCAGCACAGGGACAAACGGCAATCAGCCCCAGCATTTT; CDR3 protein: CASSTGTNGNQPQHF
clone size: NA; V gene: TRBV7-9; D gene: TRBD1; J gene: TRBJ1-2; CDR3 DNA: TGTGCCAGCAGCATCCCGGGACAGACCTATAACTATGGCCACACCTTC; CDR3 protein: CASSIPGQTYNYGHTF
clone size: NA; V gene: TRBV15; D gene: NA; J gene: TRBJ2-7; CDR3 DNA: TGTGCCACCAGGGAGAGGGGGGGGGCTCGCCACGAGCAGTACTTC; CDR3 protein: CATRERGGARHEQYF
clone size: few; V gene: TRBV5-6; D gene: TRBD1; J gene: TRBJ2-1; CDR3 DNA: TGTGCCAGCAGGACAGGGGTGTATGAGCAGTTCTTC; CDR3 protein: CASRTGVYEQFF
clone size: NA; V gene: TRBV7-2; D gene: NA; J gene: TRBJ2-3; CDR3 DNA: TGTGCCAGCAGCTTAGGAGGGATCGGGAGCACAGATACGCAGTATTTT; CDR3 protein: CASSLGGIGSTDTQYF
clone size: NA; V gene: TRBV4-3; D gene: TRBD2; J gene: TRBJ2-7; CDR3 DNA: TGCGCCAGCAGCTACGGGACTAGCGGGGGGTACGAGCAGTACTTC; CDR3 protein: CASSYGTSGGYEQYF
clone size: NA; V gene: TRBV29-1; D gene: NA; J gene: TRBJ2-5; CDR3 DNA: TGCAGCGTTGAAGAGAGGCTGGGGACCCAGTACTTC; CDR3 protein: CSVEERLGTQYF
clone size: NA; V gene: TRBV2; D gene: NA; J gene: TRBJ2-7; CDR3 DNA: TGTGCCAGCAGCGGTTACGAGCAGTACTTC; CDR3 protein: CASSGYEQYF
clone size: once; V gene: TRBV5-4; D gene: NA; J gene: TRBJ2-7; CDR3 DNA: TGTGCCAGCAGCCTCGGGCGGGCTGAGCAGTACTTC; CDR3 protein: CASSLGRAEQYF
clone size: NA; V gene: TRBV7-9; D gene: NA; J gene: TRBJ2-1; CDR3 DNA: TGTGCCAGCAGCTTCGGCCCCTGGGGAGGCACGAATGAGCAGTTCTTC; CDR3 protein: CASSFGPWGGTNEQFF
clone size: NA; V gene: TRBV9; D gene: TRBD1; J gene: TRBJ2-7; CDR3 DNA: TGTGCCAGCAGCGAGACGGGACAGGGTACGCGAGAGCAGTACTTC; CDR3 protein: CASSETGQGTREQYF
clone size: NA; V gene: TRBV5-4; D gene: NA; J gene: TRBJ1-1; CDR3 DNA: TGTGCCAGCAGCCTTGATGAGGGCTCCACTGAAGCTTTCTTT; CDR3 protein: CASSLDEGSTEAFF
clone size: NA; V gene: TRBV10-1; D gene: TRBD2; J gene: TRBJ2-3; CDR3 DNA: TGCGCCAGCAGTGACGGGACTAGTTCCCTAGATACGCAGTATTTT; CDR3 protein: CASSDGTSSLDTQYF
clone size: once; V gene: TRBV10-3; D gene: NA; J gene: TRBJ2-7; CDR3 DNA: TGTGCCATCAGTGATGGAGGGGAGTCCTACGAGCAGTACTTC; CDR3 protein: CAISDGGESYEQYF
clone size: NA; V gene: TRBV2; D gene: NA; J gene: TRBJ1-5; CDR3 DNA: TGTGCCAGCAGTCACCCGGGAGGGCCAGGTACCATCAATCAGCCCCAGCATTTT; CDR3 protein: CASSHPGGPGTINQPQHF
clone size: NA; V gene: TRBV6-5; D gene: TRBD2; J gene: TRBJ2-5; CDR3 DNA: TGTGCCAGCTCTCGGGGGGGCGGGGAGACCCAGTACTTC; CDR3 protein: CASSRGGGETQYF